This T cell receptor beta chain was sequenced during a study of T cell responses to AZD1222 COVID-19 vaccine. Broader study findings: Reports say nearly half of spike-specific TCRs go after unmutated variant regions. Most donors were white British and more were female, and clonal diversity was possibly underestimated.

Using immunoSEQ multiplex PCR, the repertoire was profiled, and TCRdb retains in-frame clones only, with some absent. The table lists 70,000 to 90,000 clones, about 72% of them singletons. Points on this clone: What it binds is not known.

CDR3 size: 14 residues. From germline, CDR1 is WNHNN and CDR2 SYGVQD (reference sequence). Trimming removed 2 bases at V and 4 bases at J, with 11 bases between. This TCR derives from an adult in good health. This sequence joins TRBV10-1 and TRBJ1-1, with TRBD1 as a possible D gene (5 bases). The sequencing here drew on peripheral blood, taken on day 0 of AZD1222 vaccination. The chain's CDR3 is CASSEQQEFTEAFF. The CDR3 DNA sequence: TGCGCCAGCAGTGAGCAACAGGAGTTCACTGAAGCTTTCTTT.